Below, 25 T cell receptor beta chains from the same sample are listed, as sequenced in a study of T-cell memory formation after mild COVID-19. MiXCR, run by TCRdb on the 5' RACE reads, gives a single entry per CDR3 protein. The repertoire holds 380,000 or so distinct CDR3 sequences, with roughly an eighth as singletons. The sequencing sample was made of PBMCs or a T cell subset sorted from them (not recorded which). These TCRs come from a man between 18 and 35 years old who had mild COVID-19 (a few samples of this study predate the infection). Cell type and time point are not known.

This clonotype showed up many times. The junction does not match germline at one end; this may be a read error. The chain uses TRBV5-1 and TRBJ2-5; 9 nucleotides align to TRBD2. Germline loops: CDR1 SGHRS, CDR2 YFSETQ. The CDR3 length is 14 residues. CDR3 loop: CASSLAGAQETQYF. The CDR3 DNA reads TGTGCCAGCAGCTTAGCGGGGGCCCAAGAGACCCAGTACTTC. Using reference TRBV5-1 and TRBJ2-5 for the parts outside the CDR3, the full variable domain is KAGVTQTPRYLIKTRGQQVTLSCSPISGHRSVSWYQQTPGQGLQFLFEYFSETQRNKGNFPGRFSGRQFSNSRSEMNVSTLELGDSALYLCASSLAGAQETQYFGPGTRLLVL.

This clonotype was counted only a few times. The rearrangement uses TRBV11-2 and TRBJ2-1, with D possibly matching TRBD1 (5 bases). CDR3 length: 15 amino acids. Trimming took 5 bases from V and 5 from J, leaving 16 bases between them. Germline lookup yields CDR1 SGHAT and CDR2 FQNNGV. As DNA, the CDR3 is TGTGCCAGCAGCGTCCAGGGTAGGGGCGACAATGAGCAGTTCTTC. Its protein is CASSVQGRGDNEQFF.

The chain combines TRBV14 with TRBJ2-7, with 8 bases that match TRBD1. The CDR3 has 16 residues. From germline, CDR1 is SGHDN and CDR2 FVKESK. V gave up 4 bases and J gave up 3 bases; unmatched junction bases: 11. CDR3 amino acids: CASSLQGHRGIYEQYV. The CDR3 DNA reads as TGTGCCAGCAGCCTGCAGGGACACAGGGGGATCTACGAGCAGTACGTC.

This clonotype was seen many times. The chain uses TRBV5-1 and TRBJ2-2; 7 bases line up with TRBD1. CDR3 length: 15 amino acids. Germline CDR1 is SGHRS and CDR2 is YFSETQ. Trimming at V came to 4 bases and at J to 3 bases, leaving 6 bases not matched to a gene. The CDR3 DNA follows: TGCGCCAGCAGCCTGATGACAGGGCACACCGGGGAGCTGTTTTTT. This translates into CASSLMTGHTGELFF.

The chain is built from TRBV7-2 and TRBJ2-5, with D possibly matching TRBD2 (5 bases). Germline V gene sequence: CDR1 SGHTA, CDR2 FQGNSA. Trimming took 1 base from V and 2 from J, leaving 11 bases between them. The CDR3 is 15 residues long. CDR3 sequence: CASSLGGSNQETQYF. The CDR3 nucleotides read TGTGCCAGCAGCTTAGGAGGGTCTAATCAAGAGACCCAGTACTTC.

CDR3 sequence (DNA): TGTGCCAGCGAAAGACAGGGGGAAGCTTTCTTT. Amino acids: CASERQGEAFF. V and J are TRBV6-2 or TRBV6-3 and TRBJ1-1, with TRBD1 identical over 8 bases. Trimming cost V 8 bases and J 8 bases; bases outside gene matches: 4. The length of the CDR3 is 11 residues. Per germline, CDR1 MNHEY and CDR2 SVGEGT.

This clonotype was seen only once. The chain uses TRBV20-1 and TRBJ2-7, with TRBD2 matching over 8 bases. V trimming: 6 bases; J trimming: 5 bases; junction bases outside the gene matches: 12. The CDR3 length is 14 residues. The V gene's germline CDR1 is DFQATT and CDR2 SNEGSKA (reference sequence). The DNA of the CDR3 is TGCAGTGCCGCGGGGGGCGGTGCCGGCCACGAGCAGTACTTC. Its protein product is CSAAGGGAGHEQYF.

This chain links TRBV4-2 with TRBJ2-5; 10 bases match TRBD2. CDR3 size: 15 residues. Losses at the gene ends were 3 bases for V and 5 bases for J; bases not matched to a gene: 6. Germline V gene sequence: CDR1 LGHNA, CDR2 YNFKEQ. The CDR3 DNA reads TGTGCCAGCAGCCAGGGAACTAGCGGGGCGGAGACCCAGTACTTC. It encodes CASSQGTSGAETQYF.

This clonotype came up many times. The chain carries TRBV12-5 and TRBJ2-3; 9 bases align to TRBD2. Unmatched junction bases numbered 7, after V lost 1 base and J lost 5 bases. The CDR3 consists of 16 residues. Germline V gene lookup returns CDR1 LGHNT and CDR2 FRNRAP. The CDR3 DNA is TGTGCTAGTGGTTTGGGCGGGGGGGCCCCCGAAGATACGCAGTATTTT. It yields the protein CASGLGGGAPEDTQYF. Complete variable domain (other parts from reference TRBV12-5 and TRBJ2-3): DARVTQTPRHKVTEMGQEVTMRCQPILGHNTVFWYRQTMMQGLELLAYFRNRAPLDDSGMPKDRFSAEMPDATLATLKIQPSEPRDSAVYFCASGLGGGAPEDTQYFGPGTRLTVL.

In this sample, this clonotype turned up many times. This rearrangement joins TRBV20-1 to TRBJ2-7, with D perhaps TRBD1 (5 bases). This CDR3 is 13 amino acids long. V lost 6 bases and J 0 bases, leaving 12 bases between the germline ends. CDR1 is DFQATT, CDR2 SNEGSKA, per germline (reference sequence). The DNA of the CDR3 is TGCAGTGCCATGACAGTCAGCTCCTACGAGCAGTACTTC. Translating gives CSAMTVSSYEQYF.

This chain uses TRBV4-2 with TRBJ1-2, with 8 bases identical to TRBD1. From germline, CDR1 is LGHNA and CDR2 YNFKEQ. With 4 bases clipped from V and 4 bases from J, the junction kept 14 bases outside the gene matches. This CDR3 contains 17 residues. DNA of the CDR3: TGTGCCAGCAGCCCGGGGGGCAGGGGGCGTTTAGGCTATGGCTACACCTTC. Its protein is CASSPGGRGRLGYGYTF.

This clonotype was seen only a few times. The chain employs TRBV6-5 and TRBJ2-7; D may match TRBD1 or TRBD2 (5 bases each). V dropped 5 bases and J dropped 2 bases, with 16 bases sitting between them. The CDR3 totals 15 residues. The germline CDR1 and CDR2 sequences are MNHEY and SVGAGI. The CDR3 DNA reads TGTGCCAGCAGTAAGACCGGGACCGCCGCCTACGAGCAGTACTTC. Amino acid sequence: CASSKTGTAAYEQYF.

V and J are TRBV6-1 and TRBJ1-1; 7 bases agree with TRBD1. CDR3 length equals 13 residues. Germline CDR1 MNHNS, CDR2 SASEGT. J lost 5 bases, V lost 3 bases, and 3 bases had no gene match. The CDR3 nucleotides are TGTGCCAGCAGTGATAGGGGGCTGACTGAAGCTTTCTTT. Its protein is CASSDRGLTEAFF.

This clonotype was detected only a few times. This rearrangement joins TRBV9 to TRBJ2-5, with D possibly being TRBD2 (5 bases). The ends were cut back, 2 bases at V and 5 bases at J, with 13 bases in the middle. CDR1 and CDR2 from the germline V gene are SGDLS and YYNGEE. This CDR3 spans 14 amino acids. The CDR3 region is CASSVTGYGETQYF. CDR3 sequence (DNA): TGTGCCAGCAGCGTTACGGGGTATGGGGAGACCCAGTACTTC.

The chain recombines TRBV4-2 with TRBJ1-1; TRBD1 matches 7 bases. V dropped 4 bases and J dropped 4; count of bases not matched to a gene: 6. This CDR3 has 14 amino acids. Looked up from germline, CDR1 is LGHNA and CDR2 is YNFKEQ. The DNA of the CDR3 is TGTGCCAGCAGCCGCGACAGGGCAAGCACTGAAGCTTTCTTT. Translation: CASSRDRASTEAFF.

This clonotype has at least ten counts. V usage is TRBV12-3 or TRBV12-4 and J usage is TRBJ2-7; 7 nucleotides line up with TRBD1. With V trimmed by 5 bases and J by 3 bases, 1 base remained unmatched. The CDR3 length is 12 residues. CDR3 nucleotides: TGTGCCAGCAGTGGGGACAGCTACGAGCAGTACTTC. Protein product: CASSGDSYEQYF.

This clonotype was detected a few times. The rearrangement uses TRBV6-1 and TRBJ2-5; D could derive from TRBD1 or TRBD2 (5 bases each). Germline lookup yields CDR1 MNHNS and CDR2 SASEGT. V was clipped by 8 bases and J by 5 bases, with 18 bases between them. This CDR3 is 14 amino acids long. The CDR3 region has the DNA TGTGCCAGCGGGGGAGACCCCTCCGGCGAGACCCAGTACTTC. Its protein product is CASGGDPSGETQYF.

This clonotype came up a few times. This chain joins TRBV18 and TRBJ2-7; TRBD2 agrees at 12 bases. Trimming took 6 bases from V and 2 from J; bases not matched to a gene: 8. The V gene's germline CDR1 is KGHSH and CDR2 LQKENI. CDR3 length equals 16 residues. The CDR3 nucleotides are TGTGCCAGCTCCCCCCCACTAGCGGGGGGTGCCTACGAGCAGTACTTC. Translating it yields CASSPPLAGGAYEQYF.

This clonotype showed up many times. This sequence joins TRBV7-6 and TRBJ2-5; no clear D. Per the germline V gene, CDR1 is SGHVS and CDR2 is FNYEAQ. The CDR3 extends over 12 amino acids. V gave up 2 bases and J gave up 5 bases, with 6 bases separating them. The CDR3 is CASSLSAETQYF. The CDR3 DNA reads TGTGCCAGCAGCTTAAGTGCGGAGACCCAGTACTTC. Full variable domain (outside the CDR3, taken from reference TRBV7-6 and TRBJ2-5): GAGVSQSPRYKVTKRGQDVALRCDPISGHVSLYWYRQALGQGPEFLTYFNYEAQQDKSGLPNDRFSAERPEGSISTLTIQRTEQRDSAMYRCASSLSAETQYFGPGTRLLVL.

The CDR3 DNA reads TGTGCCAGCTTACAGGGAACCTATAATTCACCCCTCCACTTT. Residues: CASLQGTYNSPLHF. The chain carries TRBV12-3 or TRBV12-4 and TRBJ1-6; D perhaps matches TRBD1 (6 bases). There are 14 residues in the CDR3. V was clipped by 8 bases and J by 2 bases, with 10 bases between them.

V is TRBV25-1 and J is TRBJ1-2; maybe TRBD1 (6 bases). The CDR3 runs to 12 residues. Germline V gene sequence: CDR1 MGHDK, CDR2 SYGVNS. Trimming took 10 bases from V and 4 from J, leaving 13 bases between them. For the CDR3, the DNA is TGTGCCATTCCAGGGGAGGGCTATGGCTACACCTTC. Translation: CAIPGEGYGYTF.

This clonotype showed up just a few times. The chain carries TRBV9 and TRBJ2-1; the D gene is possibly TRBD1 (6 bases). The CDR3 is 13 amino acids. Germline assignment: CDR1 SGDLS and CDR2 YYNGEE. Trimming pared 0 bases from V and 8 bases from J, leaving 9 bases between. The CDR3 nucleotides are TGTGCCAGCAGCGTAGAGGACAGCGATGAGCAGTTCTTC. Protein: CASSVEDSDEQFF.

This clonotype occurred once. The chain employs TRBV6-5 and TRBJ1-4; possible D gene TRBD1, 5 bases. Germline V lookup: CDR1 MNHEY, CDR2 SVGAGI. The CDR3 contains 14 residues. V was shortened by 0 bases and J by 7 bases, with 9 bases between the two germline ends. This CDR3 reads CASSYSIRVEKLFF. The CDR3 DNA is TGTGCCAGCAGTTACTCGATCAGGGTTGAAAAACTGTTTTTT.

This clonotype was seen a few times. The J gene is TRBJ2-7, the V gene TRBV5-6; D not certain. Between the trimmed V and J ends, which lost 0 bases and 3 bases, there was a span of 10 bases. Germline CDR1 SGHDT, CDR2 YYEEEE. The CDR3 contains 14 residues. This CDR3 reads CASSLAHSFYEQYV. DNA of the CDR3: TGTGCCAGCAGCTTGGCCCACTCGTTCTACGAGCAGTACGTC.

A few counts support this clonotype. V usage is TRBV10-3 and J usage is TRBJ2-1, with D uncertain. The CDR3 runs to 13 residues. Germline values: CDR1 ENHRY, CDR2 SYGVKD. The V and J ends lost 4 bases and 6 bases respectively, with 10 bases between them. CDR3 loop: CAISAPTVNEQFF. In nucleotides, the CDR3 is TGTGCCATCAGTGCGCCTACAGTCAATGAGCAGTTCTTC.